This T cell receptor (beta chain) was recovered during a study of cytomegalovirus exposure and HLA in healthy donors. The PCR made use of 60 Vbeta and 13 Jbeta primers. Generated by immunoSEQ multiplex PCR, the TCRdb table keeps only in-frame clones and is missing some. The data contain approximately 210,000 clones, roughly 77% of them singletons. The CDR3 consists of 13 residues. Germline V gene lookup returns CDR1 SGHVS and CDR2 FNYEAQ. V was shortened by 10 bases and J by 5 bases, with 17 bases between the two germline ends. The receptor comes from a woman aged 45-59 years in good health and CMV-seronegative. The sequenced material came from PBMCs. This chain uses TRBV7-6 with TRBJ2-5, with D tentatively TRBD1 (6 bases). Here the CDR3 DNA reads TGTGCCACCTCGATGGCCCAGGGGGAGACCCAGTACTTC. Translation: CATSMAQGETQYF.